The sequence of this T cell receptor (beta chain) was determined in a study of blood T cell repertoires in COVID-19. The V gene lost 5 bases and the J gene lost 5 bases, with 16 bases spanning the gap. The CDR3 loop spans 15 amino acids. Germline V lookup: CDR1 SGHVS, CDR2 FQNEAQ. Individuals drawn from under 30 US areas were roughly 18 to 89 years old. Cohort assignment relied on participant-reported clinical history. As processed by the authors: Amplification from reference gene primers served as the basis for estimated nucleated cell counts. Sequenced by immunoSEQ multiplex PCR; TCRdb stores in-frame clones only, minus some. The V and J calls and the clone size are those of that table, but D and trimming were determined from the DNA. The sample has around 130,000 clones, almost 85% seen once.

Sequencing was carried out using PBMCs or T cells enriched from blood (not recorded which). The TCR originated in a woman aged 45-59 years with acute COVID-19. The J gene is TRBJ2-1, the V gene TRBV7-8, with a weak D call TRBD2 (5 bases). DNA of the CDR3: TGTGCCAGCAGCCGCGATACTAGTACGCACAATGAGCAGTTCTTC. This gives the protein CASSRDTSTHNEQFF.